This is a list of T cell receptor beta chains from one sample in a study of T-cell reconstitution after alpha-beta-depleted transplantation in children. One entry per CDR3 protein, called by TCRdb with MiXCR from the PCR reads. The sample lists around 600,000 distinct CDR3 sequences, roughly 15% seen once, with 1.1% in the top ten. Specimen: PBMCs from the stem cell graft donor, collected from the stem cell graft. Every receptor here comes from a human donor who donated a stem cell graft to a child with acute myeloid leukemia. The CDR3 runs from the conserved cysteine through the conserved F or W. D genes are given only for firm matches. Expanded clones are given a class, and other clones once, few, many or no size at all.

>TRBJ1-5|TRBV20-1|-|-
TGCAGTATTAGGCGACGGGGCACTAATCAGCCCCAGCATTTT
CSIRRRGTNQPQHF
>TRBJ2-3|TRBV4-3|few|-
TGCGCCAGCAGCCAAGGTCACCGGGACAGAGGACTATCTAGCACAGATACGCAGTATTTT
CASSQGHRDRGLSSTDTQYF
>TRBJ2-7|TRBV7-2|many|-
TGTGCCAGCAGCCGTACTTCCTACGAGCAGTACTTC
CASSRTSYEQYF
>TRBJ1-1|TRBV9|-|-
TGTGCCAGCAGCCCAAGTGGGGTGTCGACTGAAGCTTTCTTT
CASSPSGVSTEAFF
>TRBJ1-1|TRBV11-2|few|-
TGTGCCAGCGGACAGTTCATGAACACTGAAGCTTTCTTT
CASGQFMNTEAFF
>TRBJ2-3|TRBV13|-|TRBD1
TGTGCCAGCAGCGAACAGGGGGTGCGGACAGATACGCAGTATTTT
CASSEQGVRTDTQYF
>TRBJ1-2|TRBV20-1|many|TRBD1
TGCAGTGCTAATTTCCAAACAGGGGGCTTGGGCTATGGCTACACCTTC
CSANFQTGGLGYGYTF
>TRBJ1-5|TRBV20-1|-|-
TGCAGTGCTAGAGAACGGCAGGGGAGGAATCAGCCCCAGCATTTT
CSARERQGRNQPQHF
>TRBJ2-1|TRBV13|many|-
TGTGCCAGCAGCTTCAGGGGGGGCGGCAATGAGCAGTTCTTC
CASSFRGGGNEQFF
>TRBJ1-4|TRBV29-1|many|-
TGCAGCGTTGCCTGGGGAGCAACTAATGAAAAACTGTTTTTT
CSVAWGATNEKLFF
>TRBJ2-3|TRBV6-1|-|-
TGTGCCAGCAGTGAAAGGGGAAGAGATCAGCCCCAGTATTTT
CASSERGRDQPQYF
>TRBJ2-1|TRBV7-9|-|TRBD1
TGTGCCAGCAGCTTACCCAGGGGGACCTACAATGAGCAGTTCTTC
CASSLPRGTYNEQFF
>TRBJ2-2|TRBV5-1|few|-
TGCGCCAGCAGCTTGAACGTGGGCTCGAACACCGGGGAGCTGTTTTTT
CASSLNVGSNTGELFF
>TRBJ1-2|TRBV7-9|few|-
TGTGCCAGCAGCTTAGAGCAGGGAGCCGGCTACACCTTC
CASSLEQGAGYTF
>TRBJ2-7|TRBV27|many|TRBD1
TGTGCCAGCAGCCAGGGGGTCTCCTACGAGCAGTACTTC
CASSQGVSYEQYF
>TRBJ2-5|TRBV20-1|many|-
TGCAGTGAGGCGGGGACCCAGTACTTC
CSEAGTQYF
>TRBJ2-1|TRBV29-1|many|TRBD1
TGCAGCGTTCCGGCGACAGGGGACAATGAGCAGTTCTTC
CSVPATGDNEQFF
>TRBJ2-7|TRBV29-1|many|TRBD1
TGCAGCGGGGGACAGGGCTACGAGCAGTACTTC
CSGGQGYEQYF
>TRBJ2-1|TRBV7-8|few|TRBD2
TGTGCCAGCAGCTTTTTTCAGCGGGGGGACAATGAGCAGTTCTTC
CASSFFQRGDNEQFF
>TRBJ1-4|TRBV7-9|few|-
TGTGCCAGCCTCGTAGATGAAAAACTGTTTTTT
CASLVDEKLFF
>TRBJ2-2|TRBV7-3|many|-
TGTGCCAGCGGGCAGGGGCGGTTCGCGAACACCGGGGAGCTGTTTTTT
CASGQGRFANTGELFF
>TRBJ2-6|TRBV20-1|few|-
TGCAGTGCTAGAGTTATGGGGTCTTCCTCTGGGGCCAACGTCCTGACTTTC
CSARVMGSSSGANVLTF